This T cell receptor (beta chain) appears in the sequencing data of a study of T cells in localized non-small cell lung cancer. Study results and limitations: Paired adjacent lung recovered a median around 62 of the top 100 tumor clones.

Assay used: immunoSEQ multiplex PCR; TCRdb lists only in-frame clones, some missing. In the table there are 130,000 or so clones, roughly nine tenths of which are singletons. CDR3 length equals 15 residues. Germline assignment: CDR1 PRHDT and CDR2 FYEKMQ (reference sequence). The V and J ends lost 2 bases and 6 bases, in that order; junction bases with no gene match: 4. Comment on this clone: As yet, its antigen is unknown.

Source: peripheral blood, taken before any cancer treatment. V and J are TRBV13 and TRBJ2-1; the match to TRBD1 covers 10 bases. The TCR was taken from a female donor at least 60 years old with stage I lung adenocarcinoma. The CDR3 nucleotides are TGTGCCAGCAGCTTACCGGGACAGGGGCGCAATGAGCAGTTCTTC. Encoded protein: CASSLPGQGRNEQFF.